This T cell receptor (beta chain) derives from a study of early T cells in non-severe SARS-CoV-2 infection. Across the whole study: From unsorted whole blood, bulk RNA was sequenced, and the chains remained unpaired. Overall study findings and caveats: The study's VDJdb matching favored anti-spike CD8 responses and missed private and CD4 specificities.

V was clipped by 7 bases and J by 5 bases, with 14 bases between them. The CDR3 totals 14 residues. Germline CDR1 is SNHLY and CDR2 is FYNNEI. Unique molecular identifiers (one per individual cDNA molecule) were attached. TCRdb re-derived calls from the 5' RACE reads in MiXCR, one entry per CDR3 protein. The table shows roughly 80,000 distinct CDR3 sequences, with roughly 12% occurring only once. This clonotype turned up a few times. Antigen: not known. The sequence was collected from an adult who was a healthcare worker with PCR-confirmed SARS-CoV-2 infection or an uninfected control (not recorded which). J is TRBJ2-2 and V is TRBV2, with a tentative D call TRBD2 (5 bases). The sample here was whole blood, taken at baseline. The chain's CDR3 is CASKTRARTGELFF. The CDR3 DNA is TGTGCCAGCAAGACGAGGGCAAGAACCGGGGAGCTGTTTTTT.